This is a list of T cell receptor beta chains from one sample in a study of early T cells in non-severe SARS-CoV-2 infection. Each CDR3 protein is one row after TCRdb ran MiXCR on the 5' RACE reads. The data show roughly 30,000 distinct CDR3 sequences, 5.7% seen once. Sequencing was done on a sample of whole blood. Receptors originate from an adult who was a healthcare worker with PCR-confirmed SARS-CoV-2 infection or an uninfected control (not recorded which). Each CDR3 is given with its conserved first and last residue. A D gene is named only where the DNA matches it firmly. Clone size is stated in some rows and not others, as once, few, many or a class when expanded.

size	V	D	J	CDR3	DNA
many	TRBV6-5	TRBD2	TRBJ2-1	CASSWVPSGGYNEQFF	TGTGCCAGCAGTTGGGTACCTAGCGGGGGCTACAATGAGCAGTTCTTC
.	TRBV7-9	TRBD2	TRBJ2-7	CASSREAGGRPYEQYF	TGTGCCAGCAGCCGTGAGGCGGGGGGCCGTCCCTACGAGCAGTACTTC
many	TRBV20-1	TRBD1	TRBJ1-1	CSAREPSRDRDTEAFF	TGCAGTGCTAGAGAACCGAGCCGGGACAGGGACACTGAAGCTTTCTTT
.	TRBV29-1	TRBD1	TRBJ2-2	CSVGQGRGGELFF	TGCAGCGTAGGACAGGGGCGAGGCGGGGAGCTGTTTTTT
many	TRBV2	TRBD1	TRBJ2-5	CASSGTGGHQETQYF	TGTGCCAGCAGTGGGACAGGGGGGCACCAAGAGACCCAGTACTTC
.	TRBV12-5	TRBD1	TRBJ2-7	CASGLGQGEQYF	TGTGCTAGTGGTTTGGGACAGGGCGAGCAGTACTTC
many	TRBV20-1	TRBD1	TRBJ1-1	CSADGDRDVTEAFF	TGCAGTGCGGATGGGGACAGGGATGTCACTGAAGCTTTCTTT
many	TRBV12-3/TRBV12-4	.	TRBJ2-2	CASSLDPLAGELFF	TGTGCCAGCAGTTTAGACCCCCTTGCCGGGGAGCTGTTTTTT
many	TRBV12-3/TRBV12-4	.	TRBJ1-1	CASSLNRVIKGTEAFF	TGTGCCAGCAGTTTAAACAGAGTGATAAAGGGCACTGAAGCTTTCTTT
many	TRBV29-1	.	TRBJ2-2	CSVDWSQGGTGELFF	TGCAGCGTTGACTGGTCCCAAGGGGGTACCGGGGAGCTGTTTTTT
many	TRBV28	.	TRBJ2-3	CASSLYRSTDTQYF	TGTGCCAGCAGTTTATACAGGAGCACAGATACGCAGTATTTT
few	TRBV29-1	.	TRBJ1-1	CSALKDTEAFF	TGCAGCGCTTTGAAGGACACTGAAGCTTTCTTT
many	TRBV9	.	TRBJ2-3	CASSVAGTKPDTQYF	TGTGCCAGCAGCGTAGCGGGGACCAAACCAGATACGCAGTATTTT
many	TRBV7-2	TRBD2	TRBJ2-7	CASSFQTSGGYYEQYF	TGTGCCAGCAGCTTCCAGACTAGCGGGGGTTACTACGAGCAGTACTTC
many	TRBV12-3/TRBV12-4	TRBD1	TRBJ1-4	CASQGGTNEKLFF	TGTGCCAGTCAGGGGGGAACTAATGAAAAACTGTTTTTT
few	TRBV5-1	TRBD1	TRBJ1-1	CASSIPDRATEAFF	TGCGCCAGCAGCATCCCGGACAGGGCCACTGAAGCTTTCTTT
many	TRBV18	.	TRBJ2-5	CASEYQETQYF	TGTGCCAGCGAGTACCAAGAGACCCAGTACTTC
many	TRBV4-2	.	TRBJ2-1	CASSSQGNSYNEQFF	TGTGCCAGCAGCTCCCAGGGTAACTCCTACAATGAGCAGTTCTTC
medium-sized	TRBV5-1	.	TRBJ1-1	CASSSLGGNEAFF	TGCGCCAGCAGCTCACTGGGGGGGAATGAAGCTTTCTTT
few	TRBV9	.	TRBJ2-3	CASSTDTQYF	TGTGCCAGTTCCACAGATACGCAGTATTTT
many	TRBV4-3	.	TRBJ1-2	CASSPGSASGTHYGYTF	TGCGCCAGCAGCCCCGGCTCTGCTTCCGGGACCCACTATGGCTACACCTTC
many	TRBV5-1	.	TRBJ1-1	CASSQRAKPGSTEAFF	TGCGCCAGCAGCCAGAGGGCTAAACCGGGAAGCACTGAAGCTTTCTTT
many	TRBV4-3	.	TRBJ1-3	CASSQDWPQVADTIYF	TGCGCCAGCAGCCAAGATTGGCCACAGGTGGCCGACACCATATATTTT
.	TRBV21-1	.	TRBJ2-7	CASSTPGTGTHEQYF	TGTGCCAGCAGCACCCCCGGGACAGGAACCCACGAGCAGTACTTC
many	TRBV20-1	TRBD1	TRBJ1-3	CSASRQGKNTIYF	TGCAGTGCCTCAAGACAGGGGAAAAACACCATATATTTT
many	TRBV28	.	TRBJ2-2	CASSLSLGTGELFF	TGTGCCAGCAGTTTAAGCTTGGGCACCGGGGAGCTGTTTTTT
many	TRBV24-1	TRBD1	TRBJ1-2	CATSDSGTEYGYTF	TGTGCCACCAGTGATTCCGGGACAGAGTATGGCTACACCTTC
.	TRBV7-6	.	TRBJ1-2	CASSPGMANGYTF	TGTGCCAGCAGCCCCGGGATGGCAAATGGCTACACCTTC
medium-sized	TRBV3-1	.	TRBJ1-1	CASSQEAANTEAFF	TGTGCCAGCAGCCAGGAGGCGGCGAACACTGAAGCTTTCTTT
many	TRBV4-3	.	TRBJ2-3	CASSRNRRDTQYF	TGCGCCAGCAGCCGTAACCGCCGAGATACGCAGTATTTT
medium-sized	TRBV20-1	.	TRBJ2-5	CSASERGRGETQYF	TGCAGTGCTAGTGAAAGGGGTAGGGGAGAGACCCAGTACTTC
medium-sized	TRBV7-6	.	TRBJ2-1	CASSSDTERKSF	TGTGCCAGCAGCTCGGACACCGAAAGGAAGTCCTTC
many	TRBV27	.	TRBJ2-3	CASGRGHTQYF	TGTGCCAGCGGACGCGGTCATACGCAGTATTTT
many	TRBV4-3	TRBD2	TRBJ2-3	CASSQTSGALEQYF	TGCGCCAGCAGCCAGACTAGCGGGGCACTGGAGCAGTATTTT
few	TRBV28	.	TRBJ1-6	CASTRPRGNSPLHF	TGTGCCAGCACTAGACCACGGGGTAATTCACCCCTCCACTTT